The clone carrying this TCR beta chain is medium-sized within its sample. Its antigen is unknown. All patients were treatment-naive before thyroid surgery. The length of the CDR3 is 14 residues. Per germline, CDR1 MNHNS and CDR2 SASEGT. V gave up 7 bases and J gave up 4 bases, with 17 bases separating them. Authors' analysis steps: What underpinned the distant-metastasis classifier for papillary thyroid cancer was the set of CDR3 differences across clinicopathological groups. TCRdb called clones again from the PCR reads with MiXCR. TCRdb assigned the V and J calls; the authors' analysis was not used. The repertoire holds about 59,000 clones, with around 15% as singletons. These data come from a study of metastatic and nonmetastatic thyroid tumors. For the study at large: Repertoire comparison spanned blood and tumor or nodule tissue of malignant and benign thyroid patients.

Study-wide findings and caveats: In both blood and tumor samples, TCR beta diversity was reported significantly higher for malignant than benign nodules.

Specimen: blood. The J gene is TRBJ2-7, the V gene TRBV6-1, with D perhaps TRBD1 or TRBD2 (5 bases each). This TCR came from a male donor with papillary thyroid cancer or a benign thyroid nodule (not recorded which). Some clones in this sample may be carry-over from other donors' samples. The CDR3 DNA reads TGTGCCAGCAACCCGGACCCTGGGGGTTACGAGCAGTACTTC. Its protein is CASNPDPGGYEQYF.